This T cell receptor beta chain was sequenced for a study of cytomegalovirus exposure and HLA in healthy donors. Study-level findings and limits: Some V segments (TRBV6-2 and TRBV6-3 among them) were excluded as indistinguishable. The classifier reportedly diagnosed cytomegalovirus status with high sensitivity and specificity. It was assumed in the presence/absence analyses that sequencing depth was roughly uniform across donors. Later analysis associated a missense DCLRE1C variant with TCR beta V- and J-gene trimming.

Germline CDR1 and CDR2: SGDLS and YYNGEE. Trimming removed 0 bases from V and 3 bases from J; junction bases left unmatched: 6. CDR3 length: 17 amino acids. PCR employed 60 Vbeta and 13 Jbeta primers. Some clones are missing from TCRdb's copy, which holds only in-frame ones; the method was immunoSEQ multiplex PCR. The data hold 150,000 to 200,000 clones, with about four fifths observed a single time. Details on this clone: Its antigen is currently unknown.

This chain connects TRBV9 to TRBJ2-2; 9 bases are a match to TRBD1. The sequenced sample consisted of PBMCs. This clonotype was obtained from a man between 35 and 55 years old in good health and CMV-seropositive. The CDR3, as DNA: TGTGCCAGCAGCGTAGTAGGGGGACAGGGAGACACCGGGGAGCTGTTTTTT. It encodes CASSVVGGQGDTGELFF.